The 29 T cell receptor beta chains in this list originate from one sample, sequenced in a study of T cell responses to AZD1222 COVID-19 vaccine (dated by TCRdb to about 2021). The library was obtained by the immunoSEQ multiplex PCR assay. TCRdb retrieved this table from immuneACCESS and kept in-frame rearrangements only. Not all clones are present; in checked studies, unresolved V genes account for under half, and no reason is known for the remainder. The sample table records fewer than 140,000 clones; 90% of these occur just once. The top ten hold 8% of the sample. The time point label for this specimen denotes: about 28 days (+/-7) after the second vaccine dose. Material: peripheral blood, obtained 28 days after the second AZD1222 dose. All receptors come from an adult who received the AZD1222 COVID-19 vaccine.

The chain recombines TRBV6-2 or TRBV6-3 with TRBJ2-7; no clear D. The germline V gene has CDR1 MNHEY and CDR2 SVGEGT. Trimming took off 2 bases at V and 3 bases at J, with 5 bases between the two ends. This CDR3 region has 12 residues. The CDR3: CASSYRGYEQYF. The CDR3 coding sequence is TGTGCCAGCAGTTACCGCGGCTACGAGCAGTACTTC.

This clone has a single count. The chain has TRBV13 and TRBJ2-7, with a tentative D call TRBD2 (6 bases). The CDR3 sequence is 13 residues long. Trimming took off 5 bases at V and 1 base at J, with 9 bases between the two ends. Per the germline V gene, CDR1 is PRHDT and CDR2 is FYEKMQ (reference sequence). The CDR3 bases are TGTGCCAGCAGCCCGCGGGGATCCTACGAGCAGTACTTC. It specifies CASSPRGSYEQYF.

This clone was picked up one time. This chain joins TRBV5-1 and TRBJ2-1; TRBD2 matches at 8 bases. CDR1 is SGHRS, CDR2 YFSETQ, per germline. This CDR3 region has 15 residues. V was pared by 3 bases and J by 9 bases, with 11 bases of the junction left unmatched. The DNA for the CDR3 is TGCGCCAGCAGCTCAGGAAGCGGGGGCATTAGTGAGCAGTTCTTC. This codes for CASSSGSGGISEQFF.

This clone was counted once. The chain uses TRBV6-2 or TRBV6-3 and TRBJ2-7, with 11 bases aligning to TRBD2. Germline V gene sequence: CDR1 MNHEY, CDR2 SVGEGT. The CDR3 is made up of 18 amino acids. V trimming: 0 bases; J trimming: 0 bases; junction bases outside the gene matches: 7. CDR3 bases: TGTGCCAGCAGTTACTCTGCTAGCGGGGGGCCAAGCTCCTACGAGCAGTACTTC. As protein: CASSYSASGGPSSYEQYF.

This sequence joins TRBV28 and TRBJ1-2; D is undetermined. The CDR3 has 12 amino acids. V gave up 2 bases and J gave up 8 bases, with 9 bases separating them. Germline V CDR1 and CDR2: MDHEN, SYDVKM. CDR3 sequence reads: CASSLRGGGYTF. In DNA form, the CDR3 reads TGTGCCAGCAGTTTAAGAGGAGGCGGCTACACCTTC.

The chain uses TRBV15 and TRBJ1-4, with TRBD1 matching 9 bases. Germline CDR1 LNHNV, CDR2 YYDKDF (reference sequence). Unmatched junction bases numbered 7, after V lost 3 bases and J lost 8 bases. The CDR3 spans 15 residues. The chain's CDR3 is CATSSYGTGREKLFF. The CDR3 nucleotides read TGTGCCACCAGCAGCTATGGGACAGGGAGAGAAAAACTGTTTTTT.

CDR3 sequence (DNA): TGTGCCAGTCGCCACGTGGGGAAAACCCTTGAAGCTTTCTTT. Protein sequence: CASRHVGKTLEAFF. The V gene is TRBV2, the J gene TRBJ1-1; no reliable D call. In germline, CDR1 is SNHLY, CDR2 FYNNEI. The CDR3 runs 14 residues. Trimming cost V 9 bases and J 7 bases, with 21 bases left between them.

The rearrangement joins TRBV24-1 to TRBJ1-2; 7 bases align to TRBD1. Germline V gene lookup returns CDR1 KGHDR and CDR2 SFDVKD. The J segment lost 12 bases and the V segment lost 7 bases, leaving 4 bases of the junction unmatched. This CDR3 spans 10 amino acids. The CDR3 DNA sequence: TGTGCCACCAGCGGACAGGCGAACACCTTC. It encodes CATSGQANTF.

The rearrangement links TRBV7-3 to TRBJ2-2, with 9 bases lining up with TRBD1. Trimming removed 1 base from V and 3 bases from J; junction bases left unmatched: 9. The CDR3 totals 18 residues. Germline V gene data show CDR1 as SGHTA and CDR2 as FQGTGA. The CDR3 DNA reads as TGTGCCAGCAGCTTAATTTCCTCTACAGGGGGCGACACCGGGGAGCTGTTTTTT. Protein: CASSLISSTGGDTGELFF.

This chain joins TRBV3-1 (or the pseudogene TRBV3-2) and TRBJ1-6; D may be TRBD1 (6 bases). Germline CDR1 LGHDT, CDR2 YNNKEL (reference sequence). V lost 6 bases, J lost 7 bases, and 13 bases lay in between. The CDR3 runs 14 residues. The CDR3 DNA reads as TGTGCCAGCAGAACCGGGACATCGAATTCACCCCTCCACTTT. This sequence encodes CASRTGTSNSPLHF.

The chain recombines TRBV7-9 with TRBJ1-2; D unresolved. V was shortened by 1 base and J by 4 bases, with 10 bases between the two germline ends. The CDR3 sequence is 14 residues long. Germline CDR1 reads SEHNR; CDR2 reads FQNEAQ (reference sequence). DNA of the CDR3: TGTGCCAGCAGCTTAGGGGAAGCCTTCTATGGCTACACCTTC. Amino acids: CASSLGEAFYGYTF.

The chain carries TRBV2 and TRBJ2-7; 8 positions agree with TRBD1. Germline V CDR1 and CDR2: SNHLY, FYNNEI. The ends lost 6 bases at V and 7 bases at J; junction bases unmatched: 14. This CDR3 has 15 amino acids. The CDR3 nucleotides are TGTGCCAGCAGCGGCTCAGACAGGGGTTTGGATGAGCAGTACTTC. It translates to CASSGSDRGLDEQYF.

The V and J genes are TRBV3-1 (or the pseudogene TRBV3-2) and TRBJ2-3, with D maybe TRBD2 (5 bases). This CDR3 has 12 residues. Germline CDR1 is LGHDT and CDR2 is YNNKEL (reference sequence). The V end was cut by 3 bases, the J end by 6 bases, with 7 bases between. CDR3 amino acids: CASSQEEDTQYF. CDR3 coding DNA: TGTGCCAGCAGCCAGGAGGAGGATACGCAGTATTTT.

The chain couples TRBV24-1 to TRBJ2-1; D perhaps matches TRBD1 (6 bases). The CDR3 loop spans 16 amino acids. The V end was cut by 4 bases, the J end by 2 bases, with 14 bases between. Germline lookup yields CDR1 KGHDR and CDR2 SFDVKD. The CDR3: CATSDPTGSPYNEQFF. CDR3 nucleotide sequence: TGTGCCACCAGTGACCCTACAGGGTCGCCCTACAATGAGCAGTTCTTC.

The chain links TRBV29-1 to TRBJ2-7; possible D gene TRBD1, 6 bases. In germline, CDR1 is SQVTM, CDR2 ANQGSEA. CDR3 size: 13 residues. Trimming took off 6 bases at V and 2 bases at J, with 14 bases between the two ends. This CDR3 reads CSVTQGIAYEQYF. As DNA, the CDR3 is TGCAGCGTAACTCAGGGGATCGCCTACGAGCAGTACTTC.

The chain joins TRBV2 to TRBJ1-5, with no clear D. There are 12 residues in the CDR3. Germline lookup yields CDR1 SNHLY and CDR2 FYNNEI. V lost 7 bases, J lost 1 base, and 5 bases lay in between. In nucleotides, the CDR3 is TGTGCCAGCAAGGGAAGCAATCAGCCCCAGCATTTT. It encodes CASKGSNQPQHF.

The J gene is TRBJ2-3, the V gene TRBV7-6; 9 bases match TRBD1. The CDR3 length is 14 residues. Germline values: CDR1 SGHVS, CDR2 FNYEAQ. V lost 0 bases and J lost 10; bases outside the gene matches: 5. The CDR3 protein is CASSLAQGAFPQYF. The DNA of the CDR3 is TGTGCCAGCAGCTTAGCACAGGGGGCGTTTCCGCAGTATTTT.

The chain uses TRBV7-3 and TRBJ1-2, with 7 bases matching TRBD1. Germline V gives CDR1 SGHTA, CDR2 FQGTGA. This CDR3 contains 13 residues. V was pared by 2 bases and J by 6 bases, with 3 bases of the junction left unmatched. The CDR3 reads CASSLGGGDGYTF. The CDR3 DNA sequence: TGTGCCAGCAGCTTAGGAGGGGGCGATGGCTACACCTTC.

The chain joins TRBV5-4 to TRBJ2-5; 10 bases agree with TRBD1. This CDR3 contains 12 residues. Germline lookup yields CDR1 SGHNT and CDR2 YYREEE (reference sequence). With 7 bases clipped from V and 3 bases from J, the junction kept 0 bases outside the gene matches. The CDR3 protein is CASGTGEETQYF. In DNA form, the CDR3 reads TGTGCCAGCGGGACAGGGGAAGAGACCCAGTACTTC.

V and J are TRBV5-1 and TRBJ1-1; 7 bases fit TRBD1. With V trimmed by 2 bases and J by 3 bases, 10 bases remained unmatched. This CDR3 region has 16 residues. Germline-derived CDR1 and CDR2 are SGHRS and YFSETQ. The CDR3 loop is CASSFGSRRGDTEAFF. As DNA, the CDR3 is TGCGCCAGCAGCTTCGGGTCCCGCAGGGGGGACACTGAAGCTTTCTTT.

This clone showed up just a few times. The V gene is TRBV4-2, the J gene TRBJ2-2, with D unresolved. Germline V gives CDR1 LGHNA, CDR2 YNFKEQ. Trimming shortened V by 4 bases and J by 4 bases, and 13 bases separated the two germline ends. The CDR3 runs 15 residues. CDR3 residues: CASSPTPTGTGELFF. CDR3 DNA: TGTGCCAGCAGCCCCACTCCAACCGGCACCGGGGAGCTGTTTTTT.

This clone has just one count. The chain has TRBV6-2 or TRBV6-3 and TRBJ2-5; 14 bases agree with TRBD2. The length of the CDR3 is 20 residues. V dropped 0 bases and J dropped 2; count of bases not matched to a gene: 11. The V gene's germline CDR1 is MNHEY and CDR2 SVGEGT. CDR3 nucleotide sequence: TGTGCCAGCAGTTACTCCCTCTGGACTAGCGGGGGGTCCACGCAAGAGACCCAGTACTTC. Protein: CASSYSLWTSGGSTQETQYF.

This chain uses TRBV5-1 with TRBJ2-4, with no clear D. Germline CDR1 is SGHRS and CDR2 is YFSETQ. The V end was cut by 5 bases, the J end by 0 bases, with 15 bases between. This CDR3 is built from 16 residues. The CDR3, as DNA: TGCGCCAGCAGTTTTGGAGTGGTCTCAGCCAAAAACATTCAGTACTTC. Its translation is CASSFGVVSAKNIQYF. Supplemented by reference TRBV5-1 and TRBJ2-4, the full variable domain reads KAGVTQTPRYLIKTRGQQVTLSCSPISGHRSVSWYQQTPGQGLQFLFEYFSETQRNKGNFPGRFSGRQFSNSRSEMNVSTLELGDSALYLCASSFGVVSAKNIQYFGAGTRLSVL.

The chain combines TRBV3-1 (or the pseudogene TRBV3-2) with TRBJ1-3, with unresolved D. The CDR3 sequence is 13 residues long. Germline-derived CDR1 and CDR2 are LGHDT and YNNKEL (reference sequence). In DNA form, the CDR3 reads TGTGGCTCCAGAGGTGACCCTGGAAACACCATATATTTT. This gives the protein CGSRGDPGNTIYF.

The rearrangement links TRBV11-2 to TRBJ1-6, with D possibly TRBD1 on 6 matching bases. With 5 bases removed from V and 10 bases from J, the gap between germline ends came to 27 bases. Looked up from germline, CDR1 is SGHAT and CDR2 is FQNNGV. The CDR3 sequence is 18 residues long. As DNA, the CDR3 is TGTGCCAGCAGCCGTGCCGGGGGGCGACCCGTACAAGGATCACCCCTCCACTTT. Translating it yields CASSRAGGRPVQGSPLHF.

This sequence joins TRBV18 and TRBJ1-3, with 8 bases that match TRBD1. V shed 4 bases and J 6 bases; nucleotides not matched to a gene: 2. Per germline, CDR1 KGHSH and CDR2 LQKENI. The CDR3 runs to 13 residues. CDR3 bases: TGTGCCAGCTCACAGGACAGGGAAAACACCATATATTTT. It specifies CASSQDRENTIYF.

The rearrangement joins TRBV15 to TRBJ1-4; no clear D. Germline V CDR1 and CDR2: LNHNV, YYDKDF (reference sequence). Trimming removed 0 bases from V and 4 bases from J, with 12 bases in between. The CDR3 runs to 16 residues. The CDR3 region is CATSRDPGSNNEKLFF. CDR3 DNA: TGTGCCACCAGCAGAGATCCTGGCAGCAATAATGAAAAACTGTTTTTT.

This clone was picked up a small number of times. This chain joins TRBV4-1 and TRBJ2-7; TRBD1 matches at 11 bases. Germline V lookup: CDR1 MGHRA, CDR2 YSYEKL. Trimming took 4 bases from V and 2 from J; bases not matched to a gene: 4. This CDR3 has 15 amino acids. CDR3 coding DNA: TGCGCCAGCAGCCCGGGGACAGGGGGTACCTACGAGCAGTACTTC. Translating gives CASSPGTGGTYEQYF.

The chain is built from TRBV6-1 and TRBJ2-2, with 11 bases matching TRBD2. The CDR3 runs 16 residues. Germline trimming cut 4 bases from V and 6 bases from J; bases unmatched to any gene: 7. Germline CDR1 and CDR2: MNHNS and SASEGT. Here the CDR3 reads CASSGHSGGAAGELFF. The CDR3 nucleotides read TGTGCCAGCAGTGGTCATAGCGGGGGGGCCGCCGGGGAGCTGTTTTTT.